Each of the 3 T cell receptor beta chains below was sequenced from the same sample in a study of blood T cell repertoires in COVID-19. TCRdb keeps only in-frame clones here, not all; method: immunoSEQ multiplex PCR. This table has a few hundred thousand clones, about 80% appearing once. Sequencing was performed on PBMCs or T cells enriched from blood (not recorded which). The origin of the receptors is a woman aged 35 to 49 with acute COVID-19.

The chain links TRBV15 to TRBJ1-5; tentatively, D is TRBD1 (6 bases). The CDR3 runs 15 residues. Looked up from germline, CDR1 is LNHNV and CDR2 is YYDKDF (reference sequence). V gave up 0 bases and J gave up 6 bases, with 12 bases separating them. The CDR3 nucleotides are TGTGCCACCAGCAGAGAGATAGGGGGGGGTCAGCCCCAGCATTTT. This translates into CATSREIGGGQPQHF.

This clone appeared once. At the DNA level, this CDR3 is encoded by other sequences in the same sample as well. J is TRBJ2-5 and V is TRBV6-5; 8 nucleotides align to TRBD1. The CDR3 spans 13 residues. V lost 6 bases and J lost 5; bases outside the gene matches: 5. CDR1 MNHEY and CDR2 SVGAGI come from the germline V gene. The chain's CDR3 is CASSRTGKETQYF. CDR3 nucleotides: TGTGCCAGCAGCCGGACAGGGAAGGAGACCCAGTACTTC.

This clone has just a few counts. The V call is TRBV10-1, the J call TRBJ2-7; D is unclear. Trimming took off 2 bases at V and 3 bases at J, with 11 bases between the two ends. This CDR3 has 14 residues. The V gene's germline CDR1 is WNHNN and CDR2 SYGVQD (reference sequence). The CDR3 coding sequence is TGCGCCAGCAGTGAGGAATACAGTATCTACGAGCAGTACTTC. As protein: CASSEEYSIYEQYF.